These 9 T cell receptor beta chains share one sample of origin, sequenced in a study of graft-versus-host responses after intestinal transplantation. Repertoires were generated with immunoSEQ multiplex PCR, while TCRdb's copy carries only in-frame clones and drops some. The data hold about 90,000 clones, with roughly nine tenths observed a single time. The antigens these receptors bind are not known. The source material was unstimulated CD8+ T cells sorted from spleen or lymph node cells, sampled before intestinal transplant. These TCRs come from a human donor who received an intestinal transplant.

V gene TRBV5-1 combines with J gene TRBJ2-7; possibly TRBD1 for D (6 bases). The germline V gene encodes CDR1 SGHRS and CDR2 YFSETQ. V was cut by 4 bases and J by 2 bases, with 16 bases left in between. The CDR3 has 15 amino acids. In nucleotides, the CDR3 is TGCGCCAGCAGCCAAGGGGGTAGTTCCCCCTACGAGCAGTACTTC. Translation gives CASSQGGSSPYEQYF.

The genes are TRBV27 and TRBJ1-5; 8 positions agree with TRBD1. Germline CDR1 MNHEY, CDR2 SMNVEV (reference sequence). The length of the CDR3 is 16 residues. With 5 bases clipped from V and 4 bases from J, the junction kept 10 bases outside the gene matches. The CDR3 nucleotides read TGTGCCAGCAGTGAATTTTGGACAGGGACGAATCAGCCCCAGCATTTT. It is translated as CASSEFWTGTNQPQHF.

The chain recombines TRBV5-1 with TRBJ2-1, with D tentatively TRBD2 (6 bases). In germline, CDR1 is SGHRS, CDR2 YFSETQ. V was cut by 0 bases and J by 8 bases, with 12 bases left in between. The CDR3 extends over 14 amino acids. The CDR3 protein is CASSLDLLADEQFF. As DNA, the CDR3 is TGCGCCAGCAGCTTGGACCTCTTAGCGGATGAGCAGTTCTTC. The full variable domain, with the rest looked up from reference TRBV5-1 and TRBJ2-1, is KAGVTQTPRYLIKTRGQQVTLSCSPISGHRSVSWYQQTPGQGLQFLFEYFSETQRNKGNFPGRFSGRQFSNSRSEMNVSTLELGDSALYLCASSLDLLADEQFFGPGTRLTVL.

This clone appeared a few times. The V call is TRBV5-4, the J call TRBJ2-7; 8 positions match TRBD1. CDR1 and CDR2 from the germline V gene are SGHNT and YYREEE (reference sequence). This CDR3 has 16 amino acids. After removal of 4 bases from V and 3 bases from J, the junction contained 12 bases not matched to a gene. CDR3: CASSKQGQGWNYEQYF. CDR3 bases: TGTGCCAGCAGCAAACAAGGACAGGGATGGAACTACGAGCAGTACTTC.

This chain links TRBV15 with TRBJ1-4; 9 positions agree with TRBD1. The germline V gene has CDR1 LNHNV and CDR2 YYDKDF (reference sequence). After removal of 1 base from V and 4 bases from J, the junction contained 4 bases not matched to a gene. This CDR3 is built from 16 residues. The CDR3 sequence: CATSRGTGEDNEKLFF. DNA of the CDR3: TGTGCCACCAGCAGAGGGACAGGGGAGGATAATGAAAAACTGTTTTTT.

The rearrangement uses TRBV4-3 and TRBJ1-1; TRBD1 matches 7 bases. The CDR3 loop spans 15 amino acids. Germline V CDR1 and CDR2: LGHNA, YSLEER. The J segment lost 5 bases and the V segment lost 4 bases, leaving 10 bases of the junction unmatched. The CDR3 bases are TGCGCCAGCAGCCTAAGACAGGGACTTGAGACTGAAGCTTTCTTT. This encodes CASSLRQGLETEAFF.

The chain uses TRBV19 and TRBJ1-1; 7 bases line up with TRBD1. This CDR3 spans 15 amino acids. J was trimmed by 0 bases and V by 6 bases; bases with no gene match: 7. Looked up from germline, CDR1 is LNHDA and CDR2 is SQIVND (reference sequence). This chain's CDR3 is CASRDMTGLNTEAFF. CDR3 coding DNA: TGTGCCAGTAGGGATATGACAGGGTTGAACACTGAAGCTTTCTTT.

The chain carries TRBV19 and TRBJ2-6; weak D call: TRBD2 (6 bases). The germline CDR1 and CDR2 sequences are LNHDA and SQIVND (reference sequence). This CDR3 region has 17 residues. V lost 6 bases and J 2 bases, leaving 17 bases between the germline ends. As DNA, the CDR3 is TGTGCCAGTAGCCTACCTGGGTGGGGGGCTGGGGCCAACGTCCTGACTTTC. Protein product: CASSLPGWGAGANVLTF.

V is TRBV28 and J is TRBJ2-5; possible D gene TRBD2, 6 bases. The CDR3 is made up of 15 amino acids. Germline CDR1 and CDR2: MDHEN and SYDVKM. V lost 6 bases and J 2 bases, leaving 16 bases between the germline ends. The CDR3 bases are TGTGCCAGCAGCCCCTATAACCGGGAGCAAGAGACCCAGTACTTC. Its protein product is CASSPYNREQETQYF.